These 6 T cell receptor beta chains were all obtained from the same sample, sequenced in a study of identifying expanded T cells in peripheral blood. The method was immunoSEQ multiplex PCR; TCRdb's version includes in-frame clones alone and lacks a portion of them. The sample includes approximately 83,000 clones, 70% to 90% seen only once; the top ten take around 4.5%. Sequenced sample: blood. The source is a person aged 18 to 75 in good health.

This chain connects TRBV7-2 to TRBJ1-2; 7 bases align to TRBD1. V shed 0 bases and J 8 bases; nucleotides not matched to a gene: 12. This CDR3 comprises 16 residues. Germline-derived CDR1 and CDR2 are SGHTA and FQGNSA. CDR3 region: CASSLAPMGTAQGYTF. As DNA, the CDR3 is TGTGCCAGCAGCTTAGCTCCTATGGGGACAGCGCAAGGCTACACCTTC.

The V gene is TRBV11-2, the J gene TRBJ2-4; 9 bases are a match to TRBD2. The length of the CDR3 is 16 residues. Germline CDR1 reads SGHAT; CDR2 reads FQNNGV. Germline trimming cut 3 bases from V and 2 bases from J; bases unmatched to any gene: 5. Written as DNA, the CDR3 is TGTGCCAGCAGCTTGATCACTAGCGGGTCCAAAAACATTCAGTACTTC. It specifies CASSLITSGSKNIQYF.

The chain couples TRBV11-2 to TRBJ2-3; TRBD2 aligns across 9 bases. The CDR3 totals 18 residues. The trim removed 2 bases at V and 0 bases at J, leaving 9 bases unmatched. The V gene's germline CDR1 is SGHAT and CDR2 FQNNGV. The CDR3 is CASSLRSLAGTSTDTQYF. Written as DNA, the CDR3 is TGTGCCAGCAGCTTACGGTCTCTAGCGGGGACAAGCACAGATACGCAGTATTTT.

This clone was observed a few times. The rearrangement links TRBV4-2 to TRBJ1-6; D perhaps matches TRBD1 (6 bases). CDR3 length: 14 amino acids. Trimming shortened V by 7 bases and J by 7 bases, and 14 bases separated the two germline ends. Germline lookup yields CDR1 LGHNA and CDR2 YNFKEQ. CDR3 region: CASNPGEWNSPLHF. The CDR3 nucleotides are TGTGCCAGCAACCCAGGGGAATGGAATTCACCCCTCCACTTT.

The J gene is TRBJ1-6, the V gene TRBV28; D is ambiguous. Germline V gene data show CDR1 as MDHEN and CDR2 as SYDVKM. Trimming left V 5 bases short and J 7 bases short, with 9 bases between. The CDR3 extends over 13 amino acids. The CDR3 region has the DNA TGTGCCAGCAGTATATTACAGAATTCACCCCTCCACTTT. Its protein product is CASSILQNSPLHF. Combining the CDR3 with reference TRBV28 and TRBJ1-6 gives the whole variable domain DVKVTQSSRYLVKRTGEKVFLECVQDMDHENMFWYRQDPGLGLRLIYFSYDVKMKEKGDIPEGYSVSREKKERFSLILESASTNQTSMYLCASSILQNSPLHFGNGTRLTVT.

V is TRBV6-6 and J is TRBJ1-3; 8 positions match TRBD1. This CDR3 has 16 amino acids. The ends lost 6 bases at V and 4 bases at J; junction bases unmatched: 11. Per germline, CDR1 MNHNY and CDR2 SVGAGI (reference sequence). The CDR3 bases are TGTGCCAGCAGCACCGGACAGGGTCGGCGCGGAAACACCATATATTTT. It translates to CASSTGQGRRGNTIYF.